This TCR beta chain was identified during a study of blood T cell repertoires in COVID-19. Study overall: Some COVID-19 samples were acute and others convalescent; all came from the United States, Italy and Spain. Sources were T cells, B-cell-depleted T cells, or PBMCs; the material itself was cDNA or gDNA.

The assay was immunoSEQ multiplex PCR, and TCRdb's table has in-frame clones only and misses some. The sample records around 86,000 clones, 83% being singletons. This clone appeared a few times. The clonotype comes from a woman over 75 with acute or convalescent COVID-19. Sample: peripheral blood.

DNA for the CDR3: TGCGCCAGCAGCCCCTCAGGGGGAACCACTGAAGCTTTCTTT. Its protein product is CASSPSGGTTEAFF. The genes are TRBV5-1 and TRBJ1-1; 7 bases are a match to TRBD1. CDR3 length: 14 amino acids. Germline V CDR1 and CDR2: SGHRS, YFSETQ. With 4 bases clipped from V and 4 bases from J, the junction kept 7 bases outside the gene matches. The entire variable domain, with the rest obtained from reference TRBV5-1 and TRBJ1-1, is as follows: KAGVTQTPRYLIKTRGQQVTLSCSPISGHRSVSWYQQTPGQGLQFLFEYFSETQRNKGNFPGRFSGRQFSNSRSEMNVSTLELGDSALYLCASSPSGGTTEAFFGQGTRLTVV.